This T cell receptor (beta chain) stems from a study of blood T cell repertoires in COVID-19. Study in general: Acute-phase and convalescent COVID-19 samples originated in the United States, Italy and Spain. Sources were T cells, B-cell-depleted T cells, or PBMCs; the material itself was cDNA or gDNA.

In the authors' methods: Estimation of nucleated cell counts was performed using reference gene primer amplification. The repertoire was sequenced with immunoSEQ multiplex PCR; TCRdb's copy has only in-frame clones and lacks some. Clonal size and the V and J genes are those of that table, whereas D and trimming came from the DNA. Of 150,000 or so clones listed, about 88% were seen once; the top ten hold about 2.3%. CDR3 size: 18 residues. With 1 base clipped from V and 6 bases from J, the junction kept 11 bases outside the gene matches. Per germline, CDR1 SGHAT and CDR2 FQNNGV. This chain connects TRBV11-2 to TRBJ2-3, with 12 nucleotides matching TRBD2. Sequenced material: peripheral blood. The TCR sequence derives from a human donor in a cohort sampled during active COVID-19. The CDR3 loop is CASSLGRTSGIIGDTQYF. DNA of the CDR3: TGTGCCAGCAGCTTAGGCAGGACTAGCGGGATAATAGGGGATACGCAGTATTTT.